This T cell receptor beta chain was observed in a study of blood T cell repertoires in COVID-19. The wider study: PBMCs, B-cell-depleted T cells, or T cells were the source of the cDNA or gDNA that made up the material.

The data were produced by immunoSEQ multiplex PCR, yet TCRdb's version contains in-frame clones alone and is incomplete. The sample includes under 200,000 clones, more than 85% of them seen just once. The V gene's germline CDR1 is GTSNPN and CDR2 SVGIG (reference sequence). V lost 3 bases to trimming and J lost 3 bases, with 20 bases between them. The CDR3 contains 16 residues. The TCR originated in a man aged 45-65 years with acute or convalescent COVID-19. Material for sequencing was peripheral blood. This sequence joins TRBV30 and TRBJ1-2; D possibly corresponds to TRBD1 (6 bases). For the CDR3, the DNA is TGTGCCTGGAGAGTAGGGGGACTAACCTCCGACTATGGCTACACCTTC. It codes for CAWRVGGLTSDYGYTF.